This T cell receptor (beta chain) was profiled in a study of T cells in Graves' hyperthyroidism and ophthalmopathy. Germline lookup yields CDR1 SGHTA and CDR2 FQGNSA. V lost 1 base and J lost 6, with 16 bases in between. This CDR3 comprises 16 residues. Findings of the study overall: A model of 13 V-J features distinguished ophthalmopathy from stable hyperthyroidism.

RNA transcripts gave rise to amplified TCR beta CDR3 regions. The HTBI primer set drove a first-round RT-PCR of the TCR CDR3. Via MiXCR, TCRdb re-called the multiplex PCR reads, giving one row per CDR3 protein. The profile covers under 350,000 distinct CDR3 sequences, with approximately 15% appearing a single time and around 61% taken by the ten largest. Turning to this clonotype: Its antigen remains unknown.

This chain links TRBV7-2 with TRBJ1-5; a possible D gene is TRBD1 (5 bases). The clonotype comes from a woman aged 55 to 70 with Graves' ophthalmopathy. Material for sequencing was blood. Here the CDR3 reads CASSLGAREYVQPQHF. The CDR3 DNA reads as TGTGCCAGCAGCTTAGGTGCCAGGGAGTATGTTCAGCCCCAGCATTTT.